The source of this T cell receptor beta chain is a study of cytomegalovirus exposure and HLA in healthy donors. Study findings and constraints: In vitro data verified a few CMV-associated chains as specific for CMV antigens.

Clones were sequenced by immunoSEQ multiplex PCR, and TCRdb holds only the in-frame ones, with some missing. The sample contains fewer than 350,000 clones, around nine tenths of which appear only once. An approximately 130-subject validation cohort, separate from the approximately 670-subject first cohort, supplied the donors. Of note for this clone: Its antigen remains unidentified.

The specimen sequenced was PBMCs. This TCR derives from a woman younger than 30 in good health and CMV-seronegative.

CDR3 sequence: CASSLSAMGGYGYTF. The CDR3 DNA follows: TGTGCCAGCAGCTTATCTGCTATGGGGGGCTATGGCTACACCTTC. This rearrangement joins TRBV7-2 to TRBJ1-2, with D perhaps matching TRBD1 (5 bases). Trimming removed 2 bases at V and 4 bases at J, with 14 bases between. The CDR3 is made up of 15 amino acids. Germline V lookup: CDR1 SGHTA, CDR2 FQGNSA.